This TCR beta chain is from a study of Tregs in tolerant kidney transplant recipients. The study's findings and limits: Donor-specific Treg expansion exceeded global Treg expansion in tolerant patients, suggesting antigen drive. Changing PCR primers prevented nucleotide comparison between some patients' samples.

The CDR3 totals 13 residues. Germline V CDR1 and CDR2: LNHDA, SQIVND (reference sequence). Trimming removed 3 bases from V and 5 bases from J, with 10 bases in between. CD4+CD25+CD127- Tregs, CD4+CD25- non-Tregs, CD4 and CD8 cells were sorted. Profiled with immunoSEQ multiplex PCR; TCRdb holds only in-frame clones, not every one. The sample contains about 94,000 clones, under 95% of which appear only once. With respect to this clone: Its antigen is unknown.

The TCR comes from a human donor who received a combined kidney and bone marrow transplant. The chain couples TRBV19 to TRBJ2-5; no clear D gene. Sequenced here: CD4+ T cells from blood, sampled before the transplant. This CDR3 is CASSMRRVETQYF. The CDR3, as DNA: TGTGCCAGTAGTATGCGTAGAGTGGAGACCCAGTACTTC.